This T cell receptor beta chain was documented in a study of monozygotic twins with inflammatory bowel disease. TCRalpha and TCRbeta cDNA was put through two nested PCRs of roughly 17 and 9 cycles. TCRdb re-called the 5' RACE reads; every CDR3 protein appears as one record, without DNA. Recorded for this sample: about 330,000 distinct CDR3 sequences. Germline CDR1 is ENHRY and CDR2 is SYGVKD. The length of the CDR3 is 16 residues. This TCR was recovered from a human donor with ulcerative colitis or Crohn's disease, or a healthy co-twin of an affected twin (not recorded which). Sequencing used blood. This chain connects TRBV10-3 to TRBJ1-2; TCRdb gives TRBD1 as the D gene, but with no DNA this cannot be confirmed. The CDR3 spells CAISESGAGGDNGYTF.